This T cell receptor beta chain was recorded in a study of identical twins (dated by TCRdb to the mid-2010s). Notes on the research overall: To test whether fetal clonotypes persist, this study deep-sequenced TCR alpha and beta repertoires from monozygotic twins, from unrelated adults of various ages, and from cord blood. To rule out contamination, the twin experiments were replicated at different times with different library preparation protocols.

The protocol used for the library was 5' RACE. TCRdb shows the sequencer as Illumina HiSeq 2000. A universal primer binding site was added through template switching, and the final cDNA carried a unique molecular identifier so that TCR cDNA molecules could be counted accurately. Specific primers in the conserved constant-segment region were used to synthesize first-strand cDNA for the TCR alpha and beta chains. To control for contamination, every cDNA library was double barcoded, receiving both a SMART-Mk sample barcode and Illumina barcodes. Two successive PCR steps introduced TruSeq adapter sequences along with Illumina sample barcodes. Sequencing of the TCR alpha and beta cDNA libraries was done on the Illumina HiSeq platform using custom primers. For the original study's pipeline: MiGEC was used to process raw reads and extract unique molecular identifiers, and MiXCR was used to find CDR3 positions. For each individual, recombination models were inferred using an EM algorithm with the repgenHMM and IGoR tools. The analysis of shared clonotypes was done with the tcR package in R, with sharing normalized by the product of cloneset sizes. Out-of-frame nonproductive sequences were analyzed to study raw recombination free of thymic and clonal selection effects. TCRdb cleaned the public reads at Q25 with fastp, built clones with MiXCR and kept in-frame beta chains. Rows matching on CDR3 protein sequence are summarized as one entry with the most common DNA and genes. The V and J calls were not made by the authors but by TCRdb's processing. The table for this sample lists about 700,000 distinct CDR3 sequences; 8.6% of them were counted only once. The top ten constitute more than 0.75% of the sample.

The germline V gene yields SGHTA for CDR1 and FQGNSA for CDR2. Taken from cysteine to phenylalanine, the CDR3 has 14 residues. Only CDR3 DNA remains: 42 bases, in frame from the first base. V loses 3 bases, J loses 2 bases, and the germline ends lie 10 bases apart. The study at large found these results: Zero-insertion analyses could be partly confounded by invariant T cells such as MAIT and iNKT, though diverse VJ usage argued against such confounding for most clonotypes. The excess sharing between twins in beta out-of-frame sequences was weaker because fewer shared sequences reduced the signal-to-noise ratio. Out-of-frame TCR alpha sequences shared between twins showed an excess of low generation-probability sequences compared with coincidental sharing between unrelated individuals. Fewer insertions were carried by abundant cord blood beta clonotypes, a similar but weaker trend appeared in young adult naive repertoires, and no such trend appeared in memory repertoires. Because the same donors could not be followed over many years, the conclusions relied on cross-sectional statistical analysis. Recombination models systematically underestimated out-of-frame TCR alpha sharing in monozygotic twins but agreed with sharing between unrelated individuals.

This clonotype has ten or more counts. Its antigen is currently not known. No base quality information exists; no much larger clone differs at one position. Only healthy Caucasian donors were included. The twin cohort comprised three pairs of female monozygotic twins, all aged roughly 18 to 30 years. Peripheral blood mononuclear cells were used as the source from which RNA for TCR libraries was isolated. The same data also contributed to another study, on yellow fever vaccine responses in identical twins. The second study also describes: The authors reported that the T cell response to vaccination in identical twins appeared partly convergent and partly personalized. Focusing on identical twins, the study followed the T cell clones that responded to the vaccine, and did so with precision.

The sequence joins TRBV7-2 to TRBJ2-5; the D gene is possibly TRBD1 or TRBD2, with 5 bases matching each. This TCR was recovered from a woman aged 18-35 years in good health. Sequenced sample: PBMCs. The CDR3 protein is CASSLSGTQETQYF. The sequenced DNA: TGTGCCAGCAGCTTGTCAGGGACGCAAGAGACCCAGTACTTC.